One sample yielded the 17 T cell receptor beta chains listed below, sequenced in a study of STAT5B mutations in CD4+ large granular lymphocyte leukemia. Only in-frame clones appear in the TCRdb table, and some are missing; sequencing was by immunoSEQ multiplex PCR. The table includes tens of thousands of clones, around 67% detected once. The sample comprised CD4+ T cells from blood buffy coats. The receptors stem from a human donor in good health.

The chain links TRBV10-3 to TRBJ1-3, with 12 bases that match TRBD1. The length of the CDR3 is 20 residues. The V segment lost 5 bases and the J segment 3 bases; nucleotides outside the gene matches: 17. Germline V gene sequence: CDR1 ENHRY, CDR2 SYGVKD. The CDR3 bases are TGTGCCATCAGTACGGATACTACCGGGACAGGGGGCGGGAGTGGAAACACCATATATTTT. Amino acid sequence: CAISTDTTGTGGGSGNTIYF.

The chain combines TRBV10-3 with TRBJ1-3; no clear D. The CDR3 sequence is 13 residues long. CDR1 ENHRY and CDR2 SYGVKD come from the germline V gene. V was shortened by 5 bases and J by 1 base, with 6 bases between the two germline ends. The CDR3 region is CAISQDSGNTIYF. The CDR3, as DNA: TGTGCCATCAGTCAGGATTCTGGAAACACCATATATTTT.

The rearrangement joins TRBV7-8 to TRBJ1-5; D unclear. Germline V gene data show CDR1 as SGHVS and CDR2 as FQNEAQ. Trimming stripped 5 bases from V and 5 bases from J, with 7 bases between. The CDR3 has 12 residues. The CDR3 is CASSIGDQPQHF. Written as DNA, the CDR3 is TGTGCCAGCAGCATCGGTGATCAGCCCCAGCATTTT. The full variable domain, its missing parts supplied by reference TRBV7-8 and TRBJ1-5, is GAGVSQSPRYKVAKRGQDVALRCDPISGHVSLFWYQQALGQGPEFLTYFQNEAQLDKSGLPSDRFFAERPEGSVSTLKIQRTQQEDSAVYLCASSIGDQPQHFGDGTRLSIL.

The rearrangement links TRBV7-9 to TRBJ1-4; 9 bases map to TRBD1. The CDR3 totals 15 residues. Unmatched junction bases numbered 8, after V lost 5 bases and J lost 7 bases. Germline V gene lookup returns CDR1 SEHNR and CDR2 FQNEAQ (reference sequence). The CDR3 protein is CASSPGTGRGEKLFF. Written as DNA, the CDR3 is TGTGCCAGCAGCCCCGGGACAGGGCGGGGTGAAAAACTGTTTTTT.

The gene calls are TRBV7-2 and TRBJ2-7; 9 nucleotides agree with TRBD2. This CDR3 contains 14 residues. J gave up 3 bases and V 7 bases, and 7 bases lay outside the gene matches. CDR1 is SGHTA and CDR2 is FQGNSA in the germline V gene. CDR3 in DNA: TGTGCCAGCACCGTAAGCGGGGGGCACTACGAGCAGTACTTC. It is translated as CASTVSGGHYEQYF. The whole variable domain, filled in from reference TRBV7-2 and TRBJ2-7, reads GAGVSQSPSNKVTEKGKDVELRCDPISGHTALYWYRQSLGQGLEFLIYFQGNSAPDKSGLPSDRFSAERTGGSVSTLTIQRTQQEDSAVYLCASTVSGGHYEQYFGPGTRLTVT.

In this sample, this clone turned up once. As DNA, the CDR3 is TGTGCCAGCAGCTACCGACAGGGAAAGAAGCAAGAGACCCAGTACTTC. Protein product: CASSYRQGKKQETQYF. This chain links TRBV7-9 with TRBJ2-5; 7 bases match TRBD1. The germline CDR1 and CDR2 sequences are SEHNR and FQNEAQ (reference sequence). V shed 4 bases, J shed 2 bases, and the junction held 10 bases outside the gene matches. The CDR3 covers 16 residues.

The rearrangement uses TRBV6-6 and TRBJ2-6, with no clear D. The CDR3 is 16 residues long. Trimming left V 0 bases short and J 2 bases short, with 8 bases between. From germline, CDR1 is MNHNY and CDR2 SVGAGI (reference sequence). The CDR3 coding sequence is TGTGCCAGCAGTTACTCTTCGCCCCCTGGGGCCAACGTCCTGACTTTC. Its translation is CASSYSSPPGANVLTF.

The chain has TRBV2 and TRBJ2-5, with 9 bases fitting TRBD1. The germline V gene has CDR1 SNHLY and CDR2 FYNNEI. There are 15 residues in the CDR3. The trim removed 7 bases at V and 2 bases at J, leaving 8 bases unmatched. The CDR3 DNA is TGTGCCAGCAAGACAGGGGGACAGGGTCAAGAGACCCAGTACTTC. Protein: CASKTGGQGQETQYF.

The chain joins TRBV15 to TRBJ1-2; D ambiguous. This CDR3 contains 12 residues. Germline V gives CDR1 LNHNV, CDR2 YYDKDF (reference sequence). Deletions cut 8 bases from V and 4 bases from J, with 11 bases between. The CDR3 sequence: CATSNVTYGYTF. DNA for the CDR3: TGTGCCACCTCGAATGTGACCTATGGCTACACCTTC.

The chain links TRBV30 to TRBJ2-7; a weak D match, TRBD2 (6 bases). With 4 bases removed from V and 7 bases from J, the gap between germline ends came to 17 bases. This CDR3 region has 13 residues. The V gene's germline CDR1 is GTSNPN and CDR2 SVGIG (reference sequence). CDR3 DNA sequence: TGTGCCTGGACCCGGGGTAGCGCGGGGGAGCAGTACTTC. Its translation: CAWTRGSAGEQYF.

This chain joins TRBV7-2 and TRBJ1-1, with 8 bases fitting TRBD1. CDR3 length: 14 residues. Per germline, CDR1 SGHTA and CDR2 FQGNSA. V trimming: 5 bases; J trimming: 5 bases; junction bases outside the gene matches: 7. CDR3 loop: CASSKDRVRTEAFF. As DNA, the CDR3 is TGTGCCAGCAGCAAGGACAGGGTGAGAACTGAAGCTTTCTTT.

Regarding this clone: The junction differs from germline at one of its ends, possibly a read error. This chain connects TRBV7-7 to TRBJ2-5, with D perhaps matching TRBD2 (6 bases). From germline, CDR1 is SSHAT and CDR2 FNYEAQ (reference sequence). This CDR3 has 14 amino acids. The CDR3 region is CASSQWAGQETQYF. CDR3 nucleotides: TGTGCTAGCAGCCAGTGGGCGGGGCAAGAGACCCAGTACTTC.

This CDR3 reads CASSWRGRDTGELFF. The CDR3 DNA follows: TGTGCCAGTAGTTGGAGGGGGCGCGACACCGGGGAGCTGTTTTTT. The V and J genes are TRBV19 and TRBJ2-2, with TRBD1 as a possible D gene (7 bases). V was shortened by 5 bases and J by 3 bases, with 13 bases between the two germline ends. This CDR3 is built from 15 residues. CDR1 is LNHDA, CDR2 SQIVND, per germline (reference sequence).

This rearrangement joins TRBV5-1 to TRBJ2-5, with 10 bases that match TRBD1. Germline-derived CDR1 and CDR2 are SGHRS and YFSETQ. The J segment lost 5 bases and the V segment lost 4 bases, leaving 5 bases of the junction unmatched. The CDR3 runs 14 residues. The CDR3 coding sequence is TGCGCCAGCAGCCTGACAGGGGGCTTGGAGACCCAGTACTTC. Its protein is CASSLTGGLETQYF.

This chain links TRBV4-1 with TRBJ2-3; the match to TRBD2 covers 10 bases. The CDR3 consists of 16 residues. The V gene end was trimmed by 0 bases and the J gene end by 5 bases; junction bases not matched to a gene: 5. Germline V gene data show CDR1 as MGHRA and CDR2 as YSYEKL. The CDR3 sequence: CASSQEGASGGDTQYF. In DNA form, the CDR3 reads TGCGCCAGCAGCCAAGAGGGGGCTAGCGGGGGAGATACGCAGTATTTT.

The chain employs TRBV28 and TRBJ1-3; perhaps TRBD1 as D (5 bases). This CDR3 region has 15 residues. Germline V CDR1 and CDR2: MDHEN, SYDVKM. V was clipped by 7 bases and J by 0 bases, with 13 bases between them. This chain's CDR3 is CASKLSGGSGNTIYF. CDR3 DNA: TGTGCCAGCAAACTCTCCGGGGGCTCTGGAAACACCATATATTTT.

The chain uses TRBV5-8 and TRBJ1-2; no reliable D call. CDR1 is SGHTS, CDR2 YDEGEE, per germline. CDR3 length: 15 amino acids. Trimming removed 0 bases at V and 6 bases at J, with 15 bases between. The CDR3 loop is CASSLEGIRLNGYTF. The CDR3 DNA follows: TGTGCCAGCAGCTTGGAAGGGATACGGCTTAATGGCTACACCTTC.